One and the same sample provided the 11 T cell receptor beta chains below, sequenced in a study of blood T cell repertoires in COVID-19. Produced via immunoSEQ multiplex PCR; TCRdb's table is partial and in-frame only. This sample has roughly 73,000 clones, with 90% found just once. Sequences were obtained from peripheral blood. The receptors come from a man aged 50 to 60 with acute or convalescent COVID-19.

The rearrangement uses TRBV28 and TRBJ1-5; D ambiguous. Looked up from germline, CDR1 is MDHEN and CDR2 is SYDVKM. V lost 6 bases and J 6 bases, leaving 21 bases between the germline ends. CDR3 size: 16 residues. The CDR3 nucleotides are TGTGCCAGCAGAGATGCCCATGCGGGTTATGGTCAGCCCCAGCATTTT. This translates into CASRDAHAGYGQPQHF.

This clone appeared a single time. This rearrangement joins TRBV6-1 to TRBJ1-5; a possible D gene is TRBD1 (5 bases). Germline-derived CDR1 and CDR2 are MNHNS and SASEGT. The CDR3 extends over 17 amino acids. Trimming removed 2 bases at V and 1 base at J, with 15 bases between. Here the CDR3 DNA reads TGTGCCAGCAGTGAATGGTATATGGAGGGGAGCAATCAGCCCCAGCATTTT. This sequence encodes CASSEWYMEGSNQPQHF.

DNA of the CDR3: TGTGCCAGCCCCCAAAGGGACAGCTATGGCTACACCTTC. Its translation is CASPQRDSYGYTF. J is TRBJ1-2 and V is TRBV2, with TRBD1 matching over 7 bases. Germline CDR1 reads SNHLY; CDR2 reads FYNNEI. With 8 bases clipped from V and 4 bases from J, the junction kept 7 bases outside the gene matches. This CDR3 spans 13 amino acids.

The CDR3 DNA reads TGTGCCAGCAGGACAGGGAACTATGGCTACACCTTC. It codes for CASRTGNYGYTF. This chain connects TRBV5-4 to TRBJ1-2, with TRBD1 identical over 7 bases. This CDR3 has 12 amino acids. The ends lost 5 bases at V and 2 bases at J; junction bases unmatched: 0. From germline, CDR1 is SGHNT and CDR2 YYREEE (reference sequence).

The V call is TRBV28, the J call TRBJ1-4; 9 bases match TRBD1. V lost 4 bases and J lost 7; bases outside the gene matches: 7. Germline V gene lookup returns CDR1 MDHEN and CDR2 SYDVKM. The CDR3 runs to 15 residues. CDR3 coding DNA: TGTGCCAGCAGTTCCCCGGGACAGGGCCCTGAAAAACTGTTTTTT. Translating it yields CASSSPGQGPEKLFF.

The chain couples TRBV14 to TRBJ2-1; D gene unclear. Germline values: CDR1 SGHDN, CDR2 FVKESK. The V end lost 4 bases, the J end lost 7 bases, and 8 bases lay between the germline ends. This CDR3 has 12 residues. CDR3 sequence reads: CASSPLRNEQFF. CDR3 sequence (DNA): TGTGCCAGCAGCCCTTTACGGAATGAGCAGTTCTTC.

This rearrangement joins TRBV10-3 to TRBJ2-3, with D perhaps TRBD1 (6 bases). This CDR3 spans 15 amino acids. The V gene's germline CDR1 is ENHRY and CDR2 SYGVKD. V lost 0 bases and J 3 bases, leaving 10 bases between the germline ends. The CDR3 DNA is TGTGCCATCAGTGAGTCAGGGCAGGGGACAGATACGCAGTATTTT. Its translation is CAISESGQGTDTQYF.

This rearrangement joins TRBV11-3 to TRBJ1-3, with D uncertain. The CDR3 is made up of 13 amino acids. In germline, CDR1 is SGHNT, CDR2 YENEEA. V lost 5 bases, J lost 3 bases, and 8 bases lay in between. CDR3: CASSGSGGNTIYF. CDR3 coding DNA: TGTGCCAGCAGCGGCAGTGGTGGAAACACCATATATTTT.

This rearrangement joins TRBV2 to TRBJ1-6; 8 bases agree with TRBD1. The length of the CDR3 is 15 residues. Germline V gives CDR1 SNHLY, CDR2 FYNNEI. The V segment lost 4 bases and the J segment 6 bases; nucleotides outside the gene matches: 5. Written as DNA, the CDR3 is TGTGCCAGCAGTGCCAGCACAGGGGGTAATTCACCCCTCCACTTT. It specifies CASSASTGGNSPLHF. Supplemented by reference TRBV2 and TRBJ1-6, the full variable domain reads EPEVTQTPSHQVTQMGQEVILRCVPISNHLYFYWYRQILGQKVEFLVSFYNNEISEKSEIFDDQFSVERPDGSNFTLKIRSTKLEDSAMYFCASSASTGGNSPLHFGNGTRLTVT.

The chain recombines TRBV5-4 with TRBJ1-2, with D unresolved. V was cut by 5 bases and J by 4 bases, with 18 bases left in between. The length of the CDR3 is 15 residues. Germline V gene data show CDR1 as SGHNT and CDR2 as YYREEE (reference sequence). CDR3 DNA: TGTGCCAGCAGTATGGGCTTAACCGATCTCTATGGCTACACCTTC. Residues: CASSMGLTDLYGYTF.

This CDR3 reads CASSVQGAATDTQYF. CDR3 nucleotides: TGTGCCAGCAGCGTACAGGGGGCCGCCACAGATACGCAGTATTTT. The chain has TRBV7-9 and TRBJ2-3, with TRBD1 matching 9 bases. V dropped 5 bases and J dropped 2; count of bases not matched to a gene: 5. Germline V gives CDR1 SEHNR, CDR2 FQNEAQ (reference sequence). The length of the CDR3 is 15 residues.